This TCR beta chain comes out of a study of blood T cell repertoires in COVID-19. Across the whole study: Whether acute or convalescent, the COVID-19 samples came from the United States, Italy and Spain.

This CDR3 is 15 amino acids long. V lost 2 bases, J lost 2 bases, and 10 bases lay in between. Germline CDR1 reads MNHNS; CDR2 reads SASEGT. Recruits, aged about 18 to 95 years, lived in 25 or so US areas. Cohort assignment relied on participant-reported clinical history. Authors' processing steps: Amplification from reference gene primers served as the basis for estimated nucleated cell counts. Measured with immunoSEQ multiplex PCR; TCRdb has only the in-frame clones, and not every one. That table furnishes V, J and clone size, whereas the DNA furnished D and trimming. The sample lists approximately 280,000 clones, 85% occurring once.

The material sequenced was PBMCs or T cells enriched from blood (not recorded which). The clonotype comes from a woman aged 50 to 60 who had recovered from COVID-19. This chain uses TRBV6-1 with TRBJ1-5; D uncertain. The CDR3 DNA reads TGTGCCAGCAGTGAAATCAGTACAGGCAATCAGCCCCAGCATTTT. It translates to CASSEISTGNQPQHF.